This T cell receptor (beta chain) was identified during a study of patients and donors after allogeneic stem cell transplantation (dated by TCRdb to the early 2020s). Taken from the germline V gene, the CDR1 and CDR2 loops are SGHTA and FQGNSA. The CDR3 covers 14 residues, taking in both the cysteine and the phenylalanine. Kept here is only the CDR3 DNA, which spans 42 bases and is read in frame from base 1. With regard to this clonotype: The specificity of this receptor is unknown. A much larger clone lies a single base off, so this may be a read error.

Library preparation was by RT-PCR. Sequencing relied on a NextSeq 550. The public sequencing data were trimmed at Q25 with fastp and processed into clonotypes with MiXCR by TCRdb, which kept only in-frame beta chains. One record per CDR3 amino acid sequence lists the most common genes and DNA. Here the sample has over 150,000 distinct CDR3 sequences; around two fifths occur a single time. The ten largest clonotypes hold 33% of the sample. The chain joins TRBV7-2 to TRBJ1-5, with no D gene named confidently. The receptor comes from a human donor who was either an allogeneic HSCT recipient or a stem cell or donor lymphocyte infusion donor (not recorded which). It is not recorded whose cells these are; they may come from a transplant donor. Sequencing used blood, either unsorted or a sorted T cell fraction (not recorded which). Read as DNA, the sequence is TGTGCCTGCAGCTTCGGGCAGAACAATCAGCCCCAGCATTTT. Its translation reads: CACSFGQNNQPQHF.